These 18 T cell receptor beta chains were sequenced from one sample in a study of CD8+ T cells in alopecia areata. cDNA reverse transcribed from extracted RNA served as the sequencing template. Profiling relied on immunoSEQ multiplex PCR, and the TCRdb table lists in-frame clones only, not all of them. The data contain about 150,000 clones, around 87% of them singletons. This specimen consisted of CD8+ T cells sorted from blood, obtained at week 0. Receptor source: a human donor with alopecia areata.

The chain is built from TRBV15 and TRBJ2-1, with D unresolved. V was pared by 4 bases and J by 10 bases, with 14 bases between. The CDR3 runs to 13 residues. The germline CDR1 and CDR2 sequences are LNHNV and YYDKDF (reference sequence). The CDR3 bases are TGTGCCACCAGCAACCTTGACCCGTCCGAGCAGTTCTTC. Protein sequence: CATSNLDPSEQFF.

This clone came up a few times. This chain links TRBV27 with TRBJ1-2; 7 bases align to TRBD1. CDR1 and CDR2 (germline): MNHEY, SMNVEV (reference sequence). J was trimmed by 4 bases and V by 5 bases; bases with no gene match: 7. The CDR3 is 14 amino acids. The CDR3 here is CASSTTGIGYGYTF. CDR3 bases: TGTGCCAGCAGTACGACAGGGATTGGCTATGGCTACACCTTC.

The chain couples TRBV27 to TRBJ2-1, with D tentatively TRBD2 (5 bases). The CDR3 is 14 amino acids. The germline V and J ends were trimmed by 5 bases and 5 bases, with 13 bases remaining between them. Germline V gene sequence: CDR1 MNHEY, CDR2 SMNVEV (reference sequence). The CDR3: CASSVTRTDNEQFF. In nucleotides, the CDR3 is TGTGCCAGCAGTGTAACTCGGACTGACAATGAGCAGTTCTTC.

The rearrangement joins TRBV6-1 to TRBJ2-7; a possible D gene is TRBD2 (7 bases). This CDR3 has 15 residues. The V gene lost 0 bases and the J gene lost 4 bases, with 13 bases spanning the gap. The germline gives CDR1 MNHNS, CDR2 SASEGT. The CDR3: CASSEARGTPYEQYF. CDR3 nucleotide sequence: TGTGCCAGCAGTGAAGCGCGGGGGACACCTTACGAGCAGTACTTC.

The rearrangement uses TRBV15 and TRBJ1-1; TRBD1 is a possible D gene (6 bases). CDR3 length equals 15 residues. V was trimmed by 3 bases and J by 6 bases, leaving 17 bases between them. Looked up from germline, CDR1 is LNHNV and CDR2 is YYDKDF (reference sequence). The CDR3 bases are TGTGCCACCAGCAGCCGACAGGTCCCAACCCCTGAAGCTTTCTTT. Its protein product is CATSSRQVPTPEAFF.

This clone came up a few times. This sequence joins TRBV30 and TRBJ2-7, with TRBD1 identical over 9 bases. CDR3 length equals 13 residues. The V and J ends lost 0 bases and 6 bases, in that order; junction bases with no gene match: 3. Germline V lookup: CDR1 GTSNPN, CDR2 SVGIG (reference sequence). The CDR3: CAWSVTGGGEQYF. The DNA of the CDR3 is TGTGCCTGGAGTGTAACAGGGGGCGGCGAGCAGTACTTC. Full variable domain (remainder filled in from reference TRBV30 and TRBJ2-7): SQTIHQWPATLVQPVGSPLSLECTVEGTSNPNLYWYRQAAGRGLQLLFYSVGIGQISSEVPQNLSASRPQDRQFILSSKKLLLSDSGFYLCAWSVTGGGEQYFGPGTRLTVT.

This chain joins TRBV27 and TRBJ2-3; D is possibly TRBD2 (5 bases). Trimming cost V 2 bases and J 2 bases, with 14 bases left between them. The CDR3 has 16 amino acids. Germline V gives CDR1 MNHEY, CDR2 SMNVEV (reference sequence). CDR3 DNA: TGTGCCAGCAGTTTACGTGGACTTGCCCTCACAGATACGCAGTATTTT. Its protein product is CASSLRGLALTDTQYF.

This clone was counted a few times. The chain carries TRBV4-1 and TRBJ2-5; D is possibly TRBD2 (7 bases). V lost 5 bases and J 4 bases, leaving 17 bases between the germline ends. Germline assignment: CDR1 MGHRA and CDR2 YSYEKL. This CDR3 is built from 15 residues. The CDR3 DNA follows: TGCGCCAGCAGCTTAGGGGGGGCATTAGGAGAGACCCAGTACTTC. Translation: CASSLGGALGETQYF.

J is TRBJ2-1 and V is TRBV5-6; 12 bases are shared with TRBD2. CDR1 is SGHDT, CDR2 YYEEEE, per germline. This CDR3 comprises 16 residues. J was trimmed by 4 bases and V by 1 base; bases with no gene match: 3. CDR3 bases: TGTGCCAGCAGCTTGTTGACTAGCGGGAGTTACAATGAGCAGTTCTTC. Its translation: CASSLLTSGSYNEQFF.

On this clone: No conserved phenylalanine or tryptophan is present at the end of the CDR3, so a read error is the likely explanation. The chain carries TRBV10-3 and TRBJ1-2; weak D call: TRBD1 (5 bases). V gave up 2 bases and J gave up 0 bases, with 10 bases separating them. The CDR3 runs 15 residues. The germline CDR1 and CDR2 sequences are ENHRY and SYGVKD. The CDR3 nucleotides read TGTGCCATCAGTGAGGAACGGGGCGCTAACTATGGCTACACCCTC. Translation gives CAISEERGANYGYTL.

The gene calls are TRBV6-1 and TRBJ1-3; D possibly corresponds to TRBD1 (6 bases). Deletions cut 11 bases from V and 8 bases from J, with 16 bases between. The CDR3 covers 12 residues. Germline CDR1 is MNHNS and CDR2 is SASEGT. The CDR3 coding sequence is TGTGCCGGCGGACAGTCCTGGGACACCATATATTTT. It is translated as CAGGQSWDTIYF.

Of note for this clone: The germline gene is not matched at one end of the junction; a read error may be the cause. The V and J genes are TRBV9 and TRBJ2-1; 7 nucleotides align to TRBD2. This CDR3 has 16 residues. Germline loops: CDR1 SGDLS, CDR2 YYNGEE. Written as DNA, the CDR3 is TGTGCCAGCAGCCCCCCCGCGGGAGAGGGCTACCATGAGCAGTTCTTC. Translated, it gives CASSPPAGEGYHEQFF.

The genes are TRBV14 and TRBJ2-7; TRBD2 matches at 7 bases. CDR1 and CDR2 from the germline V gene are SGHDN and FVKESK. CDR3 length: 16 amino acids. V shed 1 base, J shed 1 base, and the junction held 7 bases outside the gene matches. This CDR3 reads CASSQGPAGNSYEQYF. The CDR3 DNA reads TGTGCCAGCAGCCAAGGGCCAGCGGGAAATTCCTACGAGCAGTACTTC.

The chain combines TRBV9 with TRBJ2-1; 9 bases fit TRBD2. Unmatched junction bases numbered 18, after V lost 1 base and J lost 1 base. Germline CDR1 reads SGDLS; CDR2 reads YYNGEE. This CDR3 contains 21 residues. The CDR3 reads CASSVSYRDTSGLGSYNEQFF. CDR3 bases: TGTGCCAGCAGCGTAAGTTACCGGGACACTAGCGGGTTAGGGTCCTACAATGAGCAGTTCTTC.

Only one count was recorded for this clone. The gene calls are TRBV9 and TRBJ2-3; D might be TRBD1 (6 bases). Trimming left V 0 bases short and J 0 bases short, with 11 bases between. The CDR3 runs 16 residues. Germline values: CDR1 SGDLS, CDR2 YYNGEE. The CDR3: CASSVGRGGSTDTQYF. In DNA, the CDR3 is TGTGCCAGCAGCGTAGGGAGAGGGGGTAGCACAGATACGCAGTATTTT.

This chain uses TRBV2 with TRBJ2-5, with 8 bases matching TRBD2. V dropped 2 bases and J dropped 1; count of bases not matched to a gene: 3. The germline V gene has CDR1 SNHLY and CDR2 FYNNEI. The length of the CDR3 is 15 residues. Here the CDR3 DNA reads TGTGCCAGCAGTGAACCGGGAGGGACCCAAGAGACCCAGTACTTC. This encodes CASSEPGGTQETQYF. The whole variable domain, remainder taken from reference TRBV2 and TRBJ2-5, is EPEVTQTPSHQVTQMGQEVILRCVPISNHLYFYWYRQILGQKVEFLVSFYNNEISEKSEIFDDQFSVERPDGSNFTLKIRSTKLEDSAMYFCASSEPGGTQETQYFGPGTRLLVL.

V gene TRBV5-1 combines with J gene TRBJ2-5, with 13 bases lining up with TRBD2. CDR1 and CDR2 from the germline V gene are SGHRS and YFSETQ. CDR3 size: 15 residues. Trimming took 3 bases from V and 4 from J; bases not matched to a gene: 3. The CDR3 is CASSSGLAGRETQYF. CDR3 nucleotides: TGCGCCAGCAGCTCGGGACTAGCGGGAAGAGAGACCCAGTACTTC.

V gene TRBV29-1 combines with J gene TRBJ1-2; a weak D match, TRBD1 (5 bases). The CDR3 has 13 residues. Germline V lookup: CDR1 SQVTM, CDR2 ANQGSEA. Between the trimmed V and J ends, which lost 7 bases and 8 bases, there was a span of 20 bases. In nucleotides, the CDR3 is TGCAGCGCCGAAGCAGTGACCAGGGAAGGCTACACCTTC. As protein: CSAEAVTREGYTF.